One and the same sample provided the 2 T cell receptor beta chains below, sequenced in a study of a mutant IDH1 vaccine in newly diagnosed glioma. TCRdb keeps only in-frame clones here, not all; method: immunoSEQ multiplex PCR. The data show 25,000 to 35,000 clones, more than 65% seen once. Time point indicated: baseline, week 1 (first vaccination visit). The treatment denotes: pre-vaccination baseline after standard-of-care therapy. Source: PBMCs, taken from a glioma patient treated with radiotherapy, temozolomide or both. These receptor sequences come from a man younger than 40 with glioma.

The chain recombines TRBV5-1 with TRBJ1-6, with unresolved D. V was cut by 0 bases and J by 10 bases, with 8 bases left in between. The CDR3 spans 13 residues. The germline V gene has CDR1 SGHRS and CDR2 YFSETQ. The CDR3 nucleotides are TGCGCCAGCAGCTTGGATTTCGGCTCACCCCTCCACTTT. It encodes CASSLDFGSPLHF. The full variable domain, its missing parts supplied by reference TRBV5-1 and TRBJ1-6, is KAGVTQTPRYLIKTRGQQVTLSCSPISGHRSVSWYQQTPGQGLQFLFEYFSETQRNKGNFPGRFSGRQFSNSRSEMNVSTLELGDSALYLCASSLDFGSPLHFGNGTRLTVT.

The gene calls are TRBV27 and TRBJ2-1; possible D gene TRBD2, 5 bases. Between the trimmed V and J ends, which lost 3 bases and 8 bases, there was a span of 14 bases. This CDR3 region has 14 residues. The germline V gene encodes CDR1 MNHEY and CDR2 SMNVEV (reference sequence). CDR3 sequence reads: CASSFGSLIHEQFF. The CDR3, as DNA: TGTGCCAGCAGTTTTGGGAGTCTCATTCATGAGCAGTTCTTC.